This TCR beta chain was found in a study of blood T cell repertoires in COVID-19. The CDR3 runs 11 residues. V was trimmed by 2 bases and J by 4 bases, leaving 4 bases between them. Germline V gene lookup returns CDR1 SGHDT and CDR2 YYEEEE. This clone was picked up one time. Under the authors' procedure: Estimates of nucleated cell counts were drawn from the amplification of reference gene primers. The data were produced by immunoSEQ multiplex PCR, yet TCRdb's version contains in-frame clones alone and is incomplete. The V and J calls and clone size are taken from that table; D and trimming were inferred from the DNA. The sample holds around 150,000 clones, over 60% seen once.

J is TRBJ2-7 and V is TRBV5-6; D gene ambiguous. This sequence originates from a man aged 55 to 69 with acute or convalescent COVID-19. Sequenced material: peripheral blood. The CDR3 nucleotides read TGTGCCAGCAGCTTTATGTACGAGCAGTACTTC. This encodes CASSFMYEQYF.